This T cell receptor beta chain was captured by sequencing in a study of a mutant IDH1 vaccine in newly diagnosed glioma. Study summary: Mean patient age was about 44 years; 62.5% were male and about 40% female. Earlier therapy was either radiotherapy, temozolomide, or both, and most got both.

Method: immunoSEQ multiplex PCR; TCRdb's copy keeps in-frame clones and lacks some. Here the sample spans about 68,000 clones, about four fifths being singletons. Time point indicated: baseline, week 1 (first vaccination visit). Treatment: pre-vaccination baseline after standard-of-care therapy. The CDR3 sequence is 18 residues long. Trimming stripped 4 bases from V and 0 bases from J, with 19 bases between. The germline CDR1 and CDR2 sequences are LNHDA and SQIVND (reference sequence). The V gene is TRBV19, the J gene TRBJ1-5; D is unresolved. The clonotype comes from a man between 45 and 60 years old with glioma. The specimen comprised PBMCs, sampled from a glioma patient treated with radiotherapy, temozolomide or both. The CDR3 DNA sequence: TGTGCCAGTAGTAACCCGGGAGGAGCAGTATATAGCAATCAGCCCCAGCATTTT. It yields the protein CASSNPGGAVYSNQPQHF. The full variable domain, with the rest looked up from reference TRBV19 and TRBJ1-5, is DGGITQSPKYLFRKEGQNVTLSCEQNLNHDAMYWYRQDPGQGLRLIYYSQIVNDFQKGDIAEGYSVSREKKESFPLTVTSAQKNPTAFYLCASSNPGGAVYSNQPQHFGDGTRLSIL.